Listed here are 22 T cell receptor beta chains from one sample, sequenced in a study of blood T cell repertoires in COVID-19. Clones were read by immunoSEQ multiplex PCR, and TCRdb kept only the in-frame ones, dropping some. The data contain about 230,000 clones, roughly 79% of them seen just once; the ten biggest clones take up 6% to 8%. The sequencing input was peripheral blood. The receptor set was obtained from a woman older than 75 with COVID-19, enrolled during active disease.

The chain has TRBV7-2 and TRBJ1-2; D is uncertain. V was trimmed by 1 base and J by 4 bases, leaving 7 bases between them. The germline V gene encodes CDR1 SGHTA and CDR2 FQGNSA. The CDR3 runs to 13 residues. The DNA of the CDR3 is TGTGCCAGCAGCTTAGGAGTTCTCTATGGCTACACCTTC. Its translation: CASSLGVLYGYTF.

The chain joins TRBV29-1 to TRBJ2-7, with D perhaps matching TRBD1 (6 bases). V shed 6 bases and J shed 3 bases, with 9 bases lying between them. This CDR3 has 11 amino acids. CDR1 is SQVTM, CDR2 ANQGSEA, per germline. For the CDR3, the DNA is TGCAGCGTAAGGGGGATCTACGAGCAGTACTTC. This gives the protein CSVRGIYEQYF.

This clone was found once. The chain recombines TRBV27 with TRBJ1-5, with 8 bases identical to TRBD1. V lost 7 bases and J lost 5; bases outside the gene matches: 10. This CDR3 has 15 amino acids. The germline V gene encodes CDR1 MNHEY and CDR2 SMNVEV (reference sequence). The CDR3 DNA sequence: TGTGCCAGCAAAGTAACCAGGGGGCCTGATCAGCCCCAGCATTTT. Translated, it gives CASKVTRGPDQPQHF.

Concerning this clone itself: Distinct nucleotide sequences in the sample also encode this CDR3. V gene TRBV5-1 combines with J gene TRBJ2-2, with 7 bases matching TRBD2. The CDR3 covers 15 residues. J gave up 7 bases and V 2 bases, and 8 bases lay outside the gene matches. Germline CDR1 is SGHRS and CDR2 is YFSETQ. The CDR3 sequence: CASSFLAGADGELFF. Written as DNA, the CDR3 is TGCGCCAGCAGCTTTCTCGCGGGAGCTGACGGGGAGCTGTTTTTT.

The chain carries TRBV11-2 and TRBJ2-2; D possibly corresponds to TRBD1 (5 bases). Per the germline V gene, CDR1 is SGHAT and CDR2 is FQNNGV. The CDR3 is 16 amino acids. Trimming stripped 5 bases from V and 0 bases from J, with 13 bases between. The CDR3 DNA reads TGTGCCAGCAGCGCTGGCCGGACAACGAACACCGGGGAGCTGTTTTTT. Translating gives CASSAGRTTNTGELFF. The full variable domain, with the rest looked up from reference TRBV11-2 and TRBJ2-2, is EAGVAQSPRYKIIEKRQSVAFWCNPISGHATLYWYQQILGQGPKLLIQFQNNGVVDDSQLPKDRFSAERLKGVDSTLKIQPAKLEDSAVYLCASSAGRTTNTGELFFGEGSRLTVL.

This clone was picked up a small number of times. J is TRBJ1-1 and V is TRBV10-2; tentative D call: TRBD1 (5 bases). The CDR3 contains 15 residues. The germline CDR1 and CDR2 sequences are WSHSY and SAAADI. V was trimmed by 4 bases and J by 0 bases, leaving 12 bases between them. CDR3 residues: CASSGVGALNTEAFF. CDR3 sequence (DNA): TGCGCCAGCAGTGGGGTAGGGGCATTGAACACTGAAGCTTTCTTT.

Written as DNA, the CDR3 is TGTGCCAGCAGCCCCCGGGGTAGCGGGAGGGAAAGTGAGCAGTTCTTC. It is translated as CASSPRGSGRESEQFF. The rearrangement joins TRBV28 to TRBJ2-1; TRBD2 matches 11 bases. Germline trimming cut 6 bases from V and 9 bases from J; bases unmatched to any gene: 13. Per the germline V gene, CDR1 is MDHEN and CDR2 is SYDVKM. The CDR3 runs 16 residues.

This chain uses TRBV18 with TRBJ2-1; TRBD2 aligns across 7 bases. J lost 5 bases, V lost 1 base, and 8 bases had no gene match. Germline-derived CDR1 and CDR2 are KGHSH and LQKENI. The CDR3 has 16 amino acids. CDR3 amino acids: CASSPRGGLVNNEQFF. CDR3 bases: TGTGCCAGCTCACCACGGGGGGGACTTGTTAACAATGAGCAGTTCTTC.

This chain uses TRBV20-1 with TRBJ2-5; 11 bases match TRBD1. Germline values: CDR1 DFQATT, CDR2 SNEGSKA (reference sequence). CDR3 length: 15 residues. V gave up 3 bases and J gave up 7 bases; unmatched junction bases: 10. CDR3 sequence: CSASSEDRGRRTQYF. CDR3 nucleotides: TGCAGTGCTAGTTCCGAGGACAGGGGGCGTAGGACCCAGTACTTC.

This clone was observed a few times. The chain is built from TRBV19 and TRBJ2-7; 7 bases are a match to TRBD1. CDR1 LNHDA and CDR2 SQIVND come from the germline V gene (reference sequence). J gave up 2 bases and V 6 bases, and 4 bases lay outside the gene matches. This CDR3 spans 13 amino acids. This CDR3 reads CASSLDRTYEQYF. CDR3 sequence (DNA): TGTGCCAGTAGCCTGGACAGGACCTACGAGCAGTACTTC.

The J gene is TRBJ1-5, the V gene TRBV10-3, with D possibly matching TRBD1 (6 bases). This CDR3 contains 14 residues. V was trimmed by 5 bases and J by 3 bases, leaving 11 bases between them. Germline V lookup: CDR1 ENHRY, CDR2 SYGVKD. CDR3 protein: CAISSQGTNQPQHF. The CDR3 DNA sequence: TGTGCCATCAGTTCTCAGGGGACCAATCAGCCCCAGCATTTT.

The V call is TRBV6-4, the J call TRBJ1-1; perhaps TRBD1 as D (5 bases). V was shortened by 5 bases and J by 5 bases, with 15 bases between the two germline ends. CDR3 length equals 14 residues. In germline, CDR1 is MRHNA, CDR2 SNTAGT. For the CDR3, the DNA is TGTGCCAGCAGTCCCCTGGGGGGTGGGACTGAAGCTTTCTTT. Encoded protein: CASSPLGGGTEAFF.

This rearrangement joins TRBV6-5 to TRBJ2-7, with D maybe TRBD2 (6 bases). The CDR3 has 15 amino acids. Germline assignment: CDR1 MNHEY and CDR2 SVGAGI. The V end was cut by 6 bases, the J end by 7 bases, with 22 bases between. The CDR3 loop is CASSPPGTRPSEQYF. CDR3 DNA sequence: TGTGCCAGCAGCCCCCCCGGGACTCGTCCCTCGGAGCAGTACTTC.

This chain uses TRBV30 with TRBJ1-1, with 7 bases aligning to TRBD1. The trim removed 1 base at V and 11 bases at J, leaving 10 bases unmatched. Germline V lookup: CDR1 GTSNPN, CDR2 SVGIG (reference sequence). The CDR3 has 13 residues. The CDR3 region has the DNA TGTGCCTGGAGTGCAAAAAGACAGGGCGAGGCTTTCTTT. Amino acids: CAWSAKRQGEAFF.

The CDR3 loop is CASRPQGENTEAFF. The CDR3 DNA sequence: TGTGCCAGCAGACCCCAGGGGGAGAACACTGAAGCTTTCTTT. The J gene is TRBJ1-1, the V gene TRBV5-4, with 7 bases that match TRBD1. The CDR3 consists of 14 residues. Germline V lookup: CDR1 SGHNT, CDR2 YYREEE (reference sequence). Trimming took 5 bases from V and 1 from J; bases not matched to a gene: 5.

This clone was seen only a few times. The CDR3 loop reads CASSFMAQGGSGNTIYF. CDR3 nucleotides: TGCGCCAGCAGCTTTATGGCACAGGGGGGCTCTGGAAACACCATATATTTT. The J gene is TRBJ1-3, the V gene TRBV5-1, with 8 nucleotides matching TRBD1. J gave up 0 bases and V 2 bases, and 7 bases lay outside the gene matches. The CDR3 extends over 17 amino acids. CDR1 is SGHRS, CDR2 YFSETQ, per germline.

The gene calls are TRBV5-1 and TRBJ2-5; 8 bases align to TRBD1. Germline V gene data show CDR1 as SGHRS and CDR2 as YFSETQ. V shed 0 bases, J shed 3 bases, and the junction held 1 base outside the gene matches. The CDR3 loop spans 14 amino acids. The DNA for the CDR3 is TGCGCCAGCAGCTTGGACAGGGGGGAAGAGACCCAGTACTTC. Encoded protein: CASSLDRGEETQYF.

The chain has TRBV4-1 and TRBJ1-5; possible D gene TRBD1, 6 bases. This CDR3 spans 15 amino acids. The germline V gene encodes CDR1 MGHRA and CDR2 YSYEKL. V lost 4 bases, J lost 6 bases, and 16 bases lay in between. CDR3 DNA sequence: TGCGCCAGCAGCCCCGCTTATGGGGGCGGTCAGCCCCAGCATTTT. It is translated as CASSPAYGGGQPQHF.

CDR3 sequence (DNA): TGTGCCAGCAGCCCGACAGGAGACCCCTACGAGCAGTACTTC. It yields the protein CASSPTGDPYEQYF. The rearrangement links TRBV7-2 to TRBJ2-7; possible D gene TRBD1, 6 bases. CDR3 length: 14 amino acids. Germline lookup yields CDR1 SGHTA and CDR2 FQGNSA. V dropped 5 bases and J dropped 2 bases, with 13 bases sitting between them.

The table lists this clone with a few counts. This chain joins TRBV6-2 or TRBV6-3 and TRBJ1-5; tentatively, D is TRBD1 (6 bases). CDR1 is MNHEY and CDR2 is SVGEGT in the germline V gene. CDR3 length equals 17 residues. Trimming shortened V by 5 bases and J by 4 bases, and 21 bases separated the two germline ends. CDR3 region: CASSPTGPNRGNQPQHF. CDR3 bases: TGTGCCAGCAGTCCAACAGGGCCAAATAGGGGAAATCAGCCCCAGCATTTT.

V gene TRBV5-6 combines with J gene TRBJ1-4; 9 bases are shared with TRBD1. Germline assignment: CDR1 SGHDT and CDR2 YYEEEE. V was pared by 4 bases and J by 5 bases, with 6 bases of the junction left unmatched. There are 15 residues in the CDR3. CDR3 residues: CASSLAGQGNEKLFF. CDR3 DNA sequence: TGTGCCAGCAGCCTTGCCGGACAGGGGAATGAAAAACTGTTTTTT.

The J gene is TRBJ1-3, the V gene TRBV28; 8 bases fit TRBD1. Trimming took 7 bases from V and 3 from J; bases not matched to a gene: 2. CDR1 and CDR2 from the germline V gene are MDHEN and SYDVKM. The CDR3 runs 13 residues. The CDR3 loop reads CASTGGLGNTIYF. CDR3 in DNA: TGTGCCAGCACAGGGGGCCTTGGAAACACCATATATTTT.